A selection of T cell receptor beta chains follows, all from one sample in a study of T cell changes during pregnancy in multiple sclerosis. Assay: immunoSEQ multiplex PCR; the TCRdb copy retains only in-frame clones and omits some. The top ten hold 0.44% of the sample, which has some 140,000 clones, around 97% seen once. The sequenced sample was peripheral blood, obtained after pregnancy. These TCRs come from a female donor with multiple sclerosis, enrolled in a pregnancy study. CDR3s include the opening cysteine and the closing phenylalanine or tryptophan. A D gene is named only where the DNA matches it firmly. Clone size is not always given. Where it is, it says once, few, many or a class for expanded clones.

j_call v_call d_call clone_size cdr3_nt cdr3_aa
TRBJ1-5 TRBV19 - once TGTGCCAGTAGTATAGACTTTGCGGGATTTTATAGCAATCAGCCCCAGCATTTT CASSIDFAGFYSNQPQHF
TRBJ2-1 TRBV20-1 - - TGCAGTGCTCGAAGGGGGAATGAGCAGTTCTTC CSARRGNEQFF
TRBJ2-6 TRBV18 TRBD1 - TGTGCCAGCTCACGGGACAGGGCAGCTGGGGCCAACGTCCTGACTTTC CASSRDRAAGANVLTF
TRBJ2-3 TRBV9 TRBD1 - TGTGCCAGCAGCGAGGGGACAGGTTGGACGCAGTATTTT CASSEGTGWTQYF
TRBJ2-7 TRBV5-4 TRBD1 once TGTGTCAGCAGCGAGGGCCTTAGGGGGCTCTACGAGCAGTACTTC CVSSEGLRGLYEQYF
TRBJ1-2 TRBV4-1 - - TGCGCCAGCAGCCAAGATTGGGCCGACTATGGCTACACCTTC CASSQDWADYGYTF
TRBJ1-1 TRBV2 - - TGTGCCAGCAGTGTAGACGCCGGGGTCCGGGGCACTGAAGCTTTCTTT CASSVDAGVRGTEAFF
TRBJ2-5 TRBV2 TRBD1 once TGTGCCAGCAGTGTCAGTTTGGGGACAGGGGAGGGTGCCCAGTACTTC CASSVSLGTGEGAQYF
TRBJ1-1 TRBV7-9 - - TGTGCCAGCAGCCCCCGGGCGGGGAACACTGAAGCTTTCTTT CASSPRAGNTEAFF
TRBJ1-5 TRBV28 - - TGTGCCAGCAGCCAATGGGGGCGGAAGAATCAGCCCCAGCATTTT CASSQWGRKNQPQHF
TRBJ2-1 TRBV5-1 TRBD2 - TGCGCCAGCAGCTTGCGGGCTAGCGGGAACAATGAGCAGTTCTTC CASSLRASGNNEQFF
TRBJ1-1 TRBV7-8 TRBD1 - TGTGCCAGCAGCTTAGTCGACCCAATAGGACAGGGAGGGACCAATACTGAAGCTTTCTTT CASSLVDPIGQGGTNTEAFF
TRBJ1-2 TRBV2 - - TGTGCCAGCAGTGTGCACGGCTATGGCTACACCTTC CASSVHGYGYTF
TRBJ1-1 TRBV28 - - TGTGCCAGCAGTTTAATAACTATGAACACTGAAGCTTTCTTT CASSLITMNTEAFF
TRBJ1-5 TRBV19 - few TGTGCCAGTAGGGGGAGGGATAATCAGCCCCAGCATTTT CASRGRDNQPQHF
TRBJ2-6 TRBV7-2 TRBD1 - TGTGCCAGCAGCTTAGGAACAGGGGGCTCTGGGGCCAACGTCCTGACTTTC CASSLGTGGSGANVLTF
TRBJ2-7 TRBV28 - once TGTGCCAGCAGTTACTCCCAGACAGGCATGCGGTACGAGCAGTACTTC CASSYSQTGMRYEQYF
TRBJ2-7 TRBV13 TRBD1 - TGTGCCAGTACGGGACAGAGCTCCTACGAGCAGTACTTC CASTGQSSYEQYF
TRBJ2-7 TRBV10-3 - - TGTGCCTCGGGGGGCAGTCAAGTACCCTACGAGCAGTACTTC CASGGSQVPYEQYF
TRBJ2-7 TRBV9 TRBD2 - TGTGCCAGCAGCGTATCTAGCGGGAGTCTCGGTCGTCTGCACTTC CASSVSSGSLGRLHF
TRBJ2-5 TRBV27 TRBD1 - TGTGCCAGCAGTTTTGGGACAGGGGGCTTCGAAGAGACCCAGTACTTC CASSFGTGGFEETQYF
TRBJ2-7 TRBV28 TRBD2 - TGTGCCAGCAGAAACCTTGAAGCGGGACTCCCCTTCTCCTACGAGCAGTACTTC CASRNLEAGLPFSYEQYF
TRBJ2-3 TRBV7-8 - - TGTGCCAGCATCCCCACGGGGAGCACAGATACGCAGTATTTT CASIPTGSTDTQYF
TRBJ2-2 TRBV28 - - TGTGCCAGCAGTTTAGTGGGGGACTCCCGACTTCGCGGGGAGCTGTTTTTT CASSLVGDSRLRGELFF
TRBJ2-6 TRBV2 TRBD1 - TGTGCCATCTTGGACAGGGCCCCTGGGGCCAACGTCCTGACTTTC CAILDRAPGANVLTF
TRBJ2-5 TRBV9 - - TGTGCCAGCAGCGCCTTACTGCCGGGACAAGAGACCCAGTACTTC CASSALLPGQETQYF
TRBJ2-7 TRBV5-1 TRBD2 - TGCGCCAGCAGCTTTGGGGGACTAGCGATTTTCTCCTACGAGCAGTACTTC CASSFGGLAIFSYEQYF
TRBJ2-7 TRBV5-6 TRBD2 - TGTGCCAGCAGGTTCGGGACTAGCGTTACCTACGAGCAGTACTTC CASRFGTSVTYEQYF
TRBJ2-2 TRBV9 TRBD2 - TGTGCCAGCAGCGTAGGGGCGGGAGGGCCTTCCGGGGAGCTGTTTTTT CASSVGAGGPSGELFF
TRBJ2-7 TRBV10-3 TRBD2 - TGTGCCATGGGCGGGACTAGCGGGTATGGGGAGCAGTACTTC CAMGGTSGYGEQYF
TRBJ1-2 TRBV19 - - TGTGCCAGTAGTCAGATAAGGGGATGGGGCTACACCTTC CASSQIRGWGYTF
TRBJ2-7 TRBV10-3 TRBD2 - TGTGCCATCAGTGAGGGGACTAGCGGGTCCCCCTCCTACGAGCAGTACTTC CAISEGTSGSPSYEQYF
TRBJ2-1 TRBV13 TRBD2 - TGTGCCAGCAGCTTATTACCTCCCGGGACTAGCGGGAGGTCGAAGTACAATGAGCAGTTCTTC CASSLLPPGTSGRSKYNEQFF
TRBJ2-3 TRBV10-3 - - TGTGCCACGAGCCCTCGACAGTTCACAGATACGCAGTATTTT CATSPRQFTDTQYF
TRBJ1-2 TRBV7-9 TRBD1 - TGTGCCAGCAGCTATGTGGGACAGGGGGACGGCTACACCTTC CASSYVGQGDGYTF
TRBJ2-7 TRBV7-9 - - TGTGCCAGCAGCTTACCCAGGGGCGGTGGGGAGCCCGAGCAGTACTTC CASSLPRGGGEPEQYF
TRBJ2-5 TRBV5-4 TRBD2 - TGTGCCAGCAGCTTAATGGGACTAGGTTCTATCCAAGAGACCCAGTACTTC CASSLMGLGSIQETQYF
TRBJ1-2 TRBV27 TRBD1 - TGTGCCAGCAGTTTGAGTCTTCTGGACAGGGGGGCCTATGGCTACACCTTC CASSLSLLDRGAYGYTF
TRBJ2-2 TRBV5-1 - - TGCGCCAGCAGCTTGAGGGGCAGGGTAAACACCGGGGAGCTGTTTTTT CASSLRGRVNTGELFF
TRBJ2-3 TRBV9 - - TGTGCCAGCAGCGCCTTAGTTACAGATACGCAGTATTTT CASSALVTDTQYF
TRBJ1-1 TRBV19 TRBD1 - TGTGCCAGTTGTGACAGGGCGAACACTGAAGCTTTCTTT CASCDRANTEAFF